This T cell receptor (beta chain) came from a study of T-cell memory formation after mild COVID-19. Study-level background: The two donors had largely donor-specific TCR clusters. Whole-study findings and limits: Researchers found some responding clones in pre-infection memory, a sign that cross-reactive memory joined. Second-wave clones peaking on day 37 lacked confirmed SARS-CoV-2 specificity. Clones that contracted from day 15 to 85 had balanced CD4/CD8; later expanders were CD4+ biased.

Each CDR3 protein gets one entry after TCRdb re-called the 5' RACE reads with MiXCR. This table has hundreds of thousands of distinct CDR3 sequences, around 15% appearing once. Trimming took 6 bases from V and 5 from J, leaving 13 bases between them. The CDR3 covers 13 residues. This clonotype was counted ten times or more. Its antigen is not known. The sample consisted of PBMCs or a T cell subset sorted from them (not recorded which). This clonotype was sampled from a man aged 18 to 29 who had mild COVID-19 (a few samples of this study predate the infection). Cell type and time point are not known. This chain connects TRBV12-3 or TRBV12-4 to TRBJ2-5, with D perhaps TRBD1 (5 bases). Here the CDR3 DNA reads TGTGCCAGCAGCCAGGGTAACGGGGAGACCCAGTACTTC. As protein: CASSQGNGETQYF.